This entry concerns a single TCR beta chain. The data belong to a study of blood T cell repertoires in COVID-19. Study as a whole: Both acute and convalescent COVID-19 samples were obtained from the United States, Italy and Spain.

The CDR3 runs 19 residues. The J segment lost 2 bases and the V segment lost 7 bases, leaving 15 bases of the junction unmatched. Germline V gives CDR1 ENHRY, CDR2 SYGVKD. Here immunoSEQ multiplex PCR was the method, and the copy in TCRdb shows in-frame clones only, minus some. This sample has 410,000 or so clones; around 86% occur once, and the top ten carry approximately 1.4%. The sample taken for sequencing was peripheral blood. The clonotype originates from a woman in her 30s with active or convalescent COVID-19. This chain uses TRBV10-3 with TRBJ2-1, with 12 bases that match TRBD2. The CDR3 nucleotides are TGTGCCATCAAGGGTGCCCTAGCGGGGGGGCCGGAGACCTACAATGAGCAGTTCTTC. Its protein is CAIKGALAGGPETYNEQFF.